The clone carrying this T cell receptor (beta chain) was found a few times. Its antigen is unidentified. The data belong to a study of cytomegalovirus exposure and HLA in healthy donors. As for the study in general: Counted in an early data release were 85 million or so unique TCRs from HLA-typed donors.

The study, taken as a whole, reports: It was reported that the classifier diagnosed cytomegalovirus status with high specificity and sensitivity in both the original and validation cohorts. Within an earlier analysis, most TCR beta V segments proved productive either about 87% or about 30% of the time.

The PCR had 60 Vbeta and 13 Jbeta primers. TCRdb's copy holds only in-frame clones and misses some; the assay was immunoSEQ multiplex PCR. This table holds roughly 150,000 clones, around three fifths found once. The specimen sequenced was PBMCs. The sequence came from a woman in her 30s in good health and CMV-seropositive.

CDR3 in amino acids: CASSLGGSNEAFF. The CDR3 bases are TGCGCCAGCAGCTTGGGTGGCTCAAATGAAGCTTTCTTT. The V and J genes are TRBV5-1 and TRBJ1-1; D is uncertain. The CDR3 runs 13 residues. Germline V gene lookup returns CDR1 SGHRS and CDR2 YFSETQ. V lost 0 bases, J lost 7 bases, and 10 bases lay in between.